This T cell receptor (beta chain) was recovered during a study of T cells in women clearing cervical HPV infection. The wider study: Controls gave blood once infection was undetectable; cases at lesion identification.

For this clone: Sequencing ends 3 residues short of the CDR3 end; the germline J gene provides the rest.

CDR1 LNHDA and CDR2 SQIVND come from the germline V gene (reference sequence). The CDR3 is 14 amino acids. Sequencing used immunoSEQ multiplex PCR; TCRdb keeps in-frame clones, though not all of them. The table lists about 33,000 clones, with less than 8.5% in the top ten. Sequencing was performed on blood buffy coat. The V and J genes are TRBV19 and TRBJ1-2; TRBD1 matches 7 bases. This TCR was recovered from a woman between 18 and 69 years old with a cervical HPV16 infection that either progressed to CIN3+ or cleared (not recorded which). CDR3 DNA (partial): TGTGCCAGTAGTTTATCCCCGACAGGGACTGAC. Its protein is CASSLSPTGTD. In full, the CDR3 reads CASSLSPTGTDYTF. Together with reference TRBV19 and TRBJ1-2, the CDR3 gives the full variable domain: DGGITQSPKYLFRKEGQNVTLSCEQNLNHDAMYWYRQDPGQGLRLIYYSQIVNDFQKGDIAEGYSVSREKKESFPLTVTSAQKNPTAFYLCASSLSPTGTDYTFGSGTRLTVV.